One and the same sample provided the 19 T cell receptor beta chains below, sequenced in a study of cytomegalovirus exposure and HLA in healthy donors. The PCR employed 60 Vbeta primers together with 13 Jbeta primers. Here immunoSEQ multiplex PCR was the method, and the copy in TCRdb shows in-frame clones only, minus some. This table has about 240,000 clones, roughly four fifths appearing once. Sequencing was performed on PBMCs. Every receptor here comes from a woman aged 60-70 years in good health and CMV-seropositive.

V gene TRBV18 combines with J gene TRBJ2-7; D is perhaps TRBD1 (6 bases). With 1 base removed from V and 4 bases from J, the gap between germline ends came to 17 bases. This CDR3 is 16 amino acids long. Germline CDR1 and CDR2: KGHSH and LQKENI. CDR3 sequence: CASSPLRPTQGYEQYF. The CDR3 DNA reads as TGTGCCAGCTCACCACTCCGACCTACACAGGGATACGAGCAGTACTTC. Supplemented by reference TRBV18 and TRBJ2-7, the full variable domain reads NAGVMQNPRHLVRRRGQEARLRCSPMKGHSHVYWYRQLPEEGLKFMVYLQKENIIDESGMPKERFSAEFPKEGPSILRIQQVVRGDSAAYFCASSPLRPTQGYEQYFGPGTRLTVT.

In this sample, this clone turned up once. The CDR3 here is CASSHGTGTGLYSGELFF. The CDR3 DNA follows: TGCGCCAGCAGCCATGGAACAGGGACAGGGTTGTATTCCGGGGAGCTGTTTTTT. The chain combines TRBV4-1 with TRBJ2-2, with TRBD1 matching over 9 bases. Germline CDR1 reads MGHRA; CDR2 reads YSYEKL. After removal of 3 bases from V and 6 bases from J, the junction contained 14 bases not matched to a gene. The CDR3 is made up of 18 amino acids.

V is TRBV5-1 and J is TRBJ2-5; 8 bases are a match to TRBD2. The CDR3 spans 14 residues. The germline V gene has CDR1 SGHRS and CDR2 YFSETQ. The V and J ends lost 1 base and 4 bases, in that order; junction bases with no gene match: 3. The CDR3 nucleotides are TGCGCCAGCAGCTTGTCTCTAGCGGGAGAGACCCAGTACTTC. It specifies CASSLSLAGETQYF.

This clone was picked up one time. The gene calls are TRBV28 and TRBJ2-1; 9 bases map to TRBD1. The CDR3 is 14 amino acids. In germline, CDR1 is MDHEN, CDR2 SYDVKM. V dropped 6 bases and J dropped 6; count of bases not matched to a gene: 6. The CDR3 region is CASSLGTGSNEQFF. The CDR3 DNA is TGTGCCAGCAGCCTGGGGACAGGGTCCAATGAGCAGTTCTTC.

V and J are TRBV2 and TRBJ2-4; tentative D call: TRBD1 (5 bases). This CDR3 is built from 15 residues. Between the trimmed V and J ends, which lost 6 bases and 1 base, there was a span of 13 bases. Germline V gene data show CDR1 as SNHLY and CDR2 as FYNNEI. The CDR3, as DNA: TGTGCCAGCAGGGTGGACACGCGGGCCAAAAACATTCAGTACTTC. It is translated as CASRVDTRAKNIQYF.

CDR3: CASSPSSGRIYEQYF. The CDR3, as DNA: TGTGCCAGCAGCCCATCTAGCGGGAGGATCTACGAGCAGTACTTC. The chain links TRBV7-2 to TRBJ2-7, with 11 bases identical to TRBD2. Per germline, CDR1 SGHTA and CDR2 FQGNSA. The CDR3 consists of 15 residues. The trim removed 5 bases at V and 3 bases at J, leaving 6 bases unmatched.

The rearrangement uses TRBV2 and TRBJ1-2; no definite D call. The V end was cut by 7 bases, the J end by 4 bases, with 13 bases between. There are 13 residues in the CDR3. Looked up from germline, CDR1 is SNHLY and CDR2 is FYNNEI. CDR3 coding DNA: TGTGCCAGCATCGCCAGGATTAGCTATGGCTACACCTTC. Protein sequence: CASIARISYGYTF. Complete variable domain (other parts from reference TRBV2 and TRBJ1-2): EPEVTQTPSHQVTQMGQEVILRCVPISNHLYFYWYRQILGQKVEFLVSFYNNEISEKSEIFDDQFSVERPDGSNFTLKIRSTKLEDSAMYFCASIARISYGYTFGSGTRLTVV.

The rearrangement joins TRBV7-9 to TRBJ1-2, with 7 bases fitting TRBD1. Per the germline V gene, CDR1 is SEHNR and CDR2 is FQNEAQ (reference sequence). Trimming took 3 bases from V and 5 from J; bases not matched to a gene: 9. This CDR3 is 15 amino acids long. The CDR3 reads CASSLKDRALYGYTF. The CDR3 bases are TGTGCCAGCAGCTTGAAAGACAGGGCATTGTATGGCTACACCTTC.

This clone was detected only once. This chain joins TRBV7-9 and TRBJ1-2, with TRBD1 identical over 7 bases. The CDR3 has 13 amino acids. V lost 5 bases and J lost 6; bases outside the gene matches: 6. CDR1 SEHNR and CDR2 FQNEAQ come from the germline V gene (reference sequence). CDR3 coding DNA: TGTGCCAGCAGCCACGGCAGGGGGGATGGCTACACCTTC. Protein sequence: CASSHGRGDGYTF.

The V and J genes are TRBV4-1 and TRBJ2-5, with D unresolved. The germline gives CDR1 MGHRA, CDR2 YSYEKL. The CDR3 contains 15 residues. The ends were cut back, 4 bases at V and 5 bases at J, with 17 bases in the middle. CDR3: CASSPQTITGETQYF. The CDR3 region has the DNA TGCGCCAGCAGCCCCCAGACGATCACCGGGGAGACCCAGTACTTC.

The gene calls are TRBV5-4 and TRBJ2-2; 9 bases are shared with TRBD1. Trimming at V came to 4 bases and at J to 7 bases, leaving 5 bases not matched to a gene. The CDR3 covers 14 residues. Germline-derived CDR1 and CDR2 are SGHNT and YYREEE (reference sequence). CDR3 DNA: TGTGCCAGCAGCCAAGGGACAGGGATCGGGGAGCTGTTTTTT. This translates into CASSQGTGIGELFF.

CDR3 sequence (DNA): TGTGCCAGCAGCGGCAGTGGGAGGGCCCCAGAGACCCAGTACTTC. Protein product: CASSGSGRAPETQYF. The chain joins TRBV7-3 to TRBJ2-5, with TRBD2 matching over 7 bases. The V gene end was trimmed by 5 bases and the J gene end by 4 bases; junction bases not matched to a gene: 10. Germline V CDR1 and CDR2: SGHTA, FQGTGA. CDR3 length: 15 amino acids.

The chain employs TRBV28 and TRBJ2-1; 15 bases align to TRBD2. The V segment lost 2 bases and the J segment 7 bases; nucleotides outside the gene matches: 6. This CDR3 spans 17 amino acids. CDR1 MDHEN and CDR2 SYDVKM come from the germline V gene. CDR3 in DNA: TGTGCCAGCAGTTTAAGGACTAGCGGGAGGGTAATTAATGAGCAGTTCTTC. Protein product: CASSLRTSGRVINEQFF.

This chain uses TRBV28 with TRBJ2-3; 7 bases line up with TRBD1. V was pared by 4 bases and J by 0 bases, with 13 bases of the junction left unmatched. Looked up from germline, CDR1 is MDHEN and CDR2 is SYDVKM. The CDR3 extends over 18 amino acids. This chain's CDR3 is CASSSYTSGTASTDTQYF. The CDR3, as DNA: TGTGCCAGCAGTTCCTACACCTCCGGGACAGCTAGCACAGATACGCAGTATTTT.

The V call is TRBV29-1, the J call TRBJ2-2; 8 bases agree with TRBD1. This CDR3 has 14 amino acids. V shed 6 bases and J 1 base; nucleotides not matched to a gene: 4. Germline CDR1 SQVTM, CDR2 ANQGSEA. The DNA of the CDR3 is TGCAGCGTGGGCAGGGGGCTGAACACCGGGGAGCTGTTTTTT. This gives the protein CSVGRGLNTGELFF.

V usage is TRBV5-1 and J usage is TRBJ2-7; 12 bases line up with TRBD1. Germline V gene lookup returns CDR1 SGHRS and CDR2 YFSETQ. V dropped 4 bases and J dropped 5; count of bases not matched to a gene: 7. The CDR3 consists of 15 residues. Here the CDR3 DNA reads TGCGCCAGCAGCCCGGGGACAGGGGGCCTGGACGAGCAGTACTTC. Translating gives CASSPGTGGLDEQYF.

The V gene is TRBV6-5, the J gene TRBJ2-7; the match to TRBD1 covers 7 bases. CDR1 is MNHEY, CDR2 SVGAGI, per germline. The CDR3 sequence is 15 residues long. Unmatched junction bases numbered 7, after V lost 2 bases and J lost 3 bases. The CDR3 loop is CASSYTGTAGYEQYF. CDR3 in DNA: TGTGCCAGCAGTTACACGGGGACAGCAGGCTACGAGCAGTACTTC.

The rearrangement links TRBV6-5 to TRBJ1-2; weak D call: TRBD1 (5 bases). CDR1 MNHEY and CDR2 SVGAGI come from the germline V gene. The CDR3 contains 15 residues. V lost 0 bases and J 3 bases, leaving 11 bases between the germline ends. CDR3 DNA sequence: TGTGCCAGCAGTTACTCGGGGGGAGGAGACTATGGCTACACCTTC. Protein: CASSYSGGGDYGYTF.

J is TRBJ1-2 and V is TRBV19; possibly TRBD1 for D (5 bases). Trimming stripped 7 bases from V and 4 bases from J, with 13 bases between. Germline CDR1 LNHDA, CDR2 SQIVND (reference sequence). This CDR3 region has 13 residues. CDR3 coding DNA: TGTGCCAGTATAAACCAGGGAAGCTATGGCTACACCTTC. Protein sequence: CASINQGSYGYTF.